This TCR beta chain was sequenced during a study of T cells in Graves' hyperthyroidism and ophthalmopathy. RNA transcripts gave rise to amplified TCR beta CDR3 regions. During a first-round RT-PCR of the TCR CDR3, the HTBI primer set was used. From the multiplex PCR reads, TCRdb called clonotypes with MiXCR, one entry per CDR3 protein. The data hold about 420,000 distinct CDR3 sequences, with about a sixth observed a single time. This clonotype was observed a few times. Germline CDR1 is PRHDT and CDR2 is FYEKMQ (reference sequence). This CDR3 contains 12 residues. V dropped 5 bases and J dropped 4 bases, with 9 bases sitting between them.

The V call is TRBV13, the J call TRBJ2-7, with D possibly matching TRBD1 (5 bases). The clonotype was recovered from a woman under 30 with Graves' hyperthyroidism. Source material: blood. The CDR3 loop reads CASSPNRYEQYF. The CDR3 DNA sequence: TGTGCCAGCAGCCCAAACAGGTACGAGCAGTACTTC.